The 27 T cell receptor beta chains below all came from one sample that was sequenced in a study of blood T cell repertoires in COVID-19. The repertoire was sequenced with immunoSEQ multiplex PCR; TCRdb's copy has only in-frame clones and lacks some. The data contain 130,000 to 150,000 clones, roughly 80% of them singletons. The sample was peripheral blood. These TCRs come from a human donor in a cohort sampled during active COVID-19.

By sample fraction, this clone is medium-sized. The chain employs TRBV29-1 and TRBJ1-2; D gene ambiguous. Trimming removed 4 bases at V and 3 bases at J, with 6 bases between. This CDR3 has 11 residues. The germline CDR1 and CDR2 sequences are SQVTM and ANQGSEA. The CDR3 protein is CSVGQDYGYTF. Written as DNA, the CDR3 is TGCAGCGTTGGGCAGGACTATGGCTACACCTTC.

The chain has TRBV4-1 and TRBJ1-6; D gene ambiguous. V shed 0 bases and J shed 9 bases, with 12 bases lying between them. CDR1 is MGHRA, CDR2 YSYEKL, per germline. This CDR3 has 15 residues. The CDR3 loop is CASSQDRGLGSPLHF. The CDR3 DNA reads TGCGCCAGCAGCCAAGATCGAGGGTTGGGTTCACCCCTCCACTTT.

The CDR3, as DNA: TGTGCCAGCAGAAAAACAGGGTTAGAGACCCAGTACTTC. Protein sequence: CASRKTGLETQYF. V is TRBV28 and J is TRBJ2-5; the D gene is possibly TRBD1 (6 bases). Germline CDR1 reads MDHEN; CDR2 reads SYDVKM. V lost 6 bases and J 4 bases, leaving 12 bases between the germline ends. The CDR3 extends over 13 amino acids. The variable domain in full, completed from reference TRBV28 and TRBJ2-5, reads DVKVTQSSRYLVKRTGEKVFLECVQDMDHENMFWYRQDPGLGLRLIYFSYDVKMKEKGDIPEGYSVSREKKERFSLILESASTNQTSMYLCASRKTGLETQYFGPGTRLLVL.

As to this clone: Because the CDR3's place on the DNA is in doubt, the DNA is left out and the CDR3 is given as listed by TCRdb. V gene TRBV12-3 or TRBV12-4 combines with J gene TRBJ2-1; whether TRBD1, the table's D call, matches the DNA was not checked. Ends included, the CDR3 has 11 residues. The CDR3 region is CASSFGQGIFF.

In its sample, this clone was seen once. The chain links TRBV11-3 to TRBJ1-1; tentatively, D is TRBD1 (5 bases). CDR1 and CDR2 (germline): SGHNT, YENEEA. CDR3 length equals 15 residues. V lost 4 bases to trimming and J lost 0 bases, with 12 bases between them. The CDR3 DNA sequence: TGTGCCAGCAGCTCTGGGGGAGGGATGAACACTGAAGCTTTCTTT. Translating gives CASSSGGGMNTEAFF.

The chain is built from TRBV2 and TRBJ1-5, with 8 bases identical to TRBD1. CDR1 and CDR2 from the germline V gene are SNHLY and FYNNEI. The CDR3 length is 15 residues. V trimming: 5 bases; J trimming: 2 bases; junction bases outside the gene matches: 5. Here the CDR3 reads CASSRMTGGNQPQHF. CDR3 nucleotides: TGTGCCAGCAGTCGGATGACAGGGGGCAATCAGCCCCAGCATTTT.

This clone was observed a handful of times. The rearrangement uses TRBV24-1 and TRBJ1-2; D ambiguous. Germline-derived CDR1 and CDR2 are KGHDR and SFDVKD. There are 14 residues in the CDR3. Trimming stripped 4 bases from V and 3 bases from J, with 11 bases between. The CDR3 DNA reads TGTGCCACCAGTGAGGGCCCGAGGGACTATGGCTACACCTTC. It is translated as CATSEGPRDYGYTF.

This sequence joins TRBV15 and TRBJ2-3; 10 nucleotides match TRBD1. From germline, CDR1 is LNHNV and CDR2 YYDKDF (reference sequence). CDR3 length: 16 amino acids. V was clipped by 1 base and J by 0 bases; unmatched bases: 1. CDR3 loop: CATSRGDRGSTDTQYF. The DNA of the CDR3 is TGTGCCACCAGCAGAGGGGACAGGGGTAGCACAGATACGCAGTATTTT.

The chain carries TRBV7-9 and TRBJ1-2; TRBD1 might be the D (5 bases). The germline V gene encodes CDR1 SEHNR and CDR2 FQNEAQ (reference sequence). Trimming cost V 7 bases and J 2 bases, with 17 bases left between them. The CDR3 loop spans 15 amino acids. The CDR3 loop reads CASTPGGDTNYGYTF. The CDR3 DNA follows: TGTGCCAGCACCCCGGGGGGAGACACGAACTATGGCTACACCTTC.

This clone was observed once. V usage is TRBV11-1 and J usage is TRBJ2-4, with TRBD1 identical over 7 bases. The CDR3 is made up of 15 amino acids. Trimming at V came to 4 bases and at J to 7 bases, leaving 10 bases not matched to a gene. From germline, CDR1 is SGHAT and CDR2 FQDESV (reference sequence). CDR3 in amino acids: CASSSTTGWSNIQYF. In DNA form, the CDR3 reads TGTGCCAGCAGCTCTACGACAGGGTGGAGCAACATTCAGTACTTC.

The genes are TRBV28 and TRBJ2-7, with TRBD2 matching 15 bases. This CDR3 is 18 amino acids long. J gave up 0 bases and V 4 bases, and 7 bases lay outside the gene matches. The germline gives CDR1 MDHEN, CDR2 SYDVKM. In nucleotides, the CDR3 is TGTGCCAGCAGTTCAGGACTAGCGGGGGGGCGGGGCTCCTACGAGCAGTACTTC. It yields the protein CASSSGLAGGRGSYEQYF.

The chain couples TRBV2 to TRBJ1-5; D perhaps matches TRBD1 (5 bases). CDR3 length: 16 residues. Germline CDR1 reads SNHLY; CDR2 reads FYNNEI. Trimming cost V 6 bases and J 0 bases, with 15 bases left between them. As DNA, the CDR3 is TGTGCCAGCAGAGGTGGGGGAGGGCATAGCAATCAGCCCCAGCATTTT. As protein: CASRGGGGHSNQPQHF.

CDR3 DNA sequence: TGTGCCAGCAAGGGGTCGGGCACTGAAGCTTTCTTT. Translation: CASKGSGTEAFF. The chain links TRBV27 to TRBJ1-1; tentatively, D is TRBD1 (5 bases). Germline V CDR1 and CDR2: MNHEY, SMNVEV (reference sequence). CDR3 length: 12 amino acids. V gave up 7 bases and J gave up 4 bases, with 10 bases separating them.

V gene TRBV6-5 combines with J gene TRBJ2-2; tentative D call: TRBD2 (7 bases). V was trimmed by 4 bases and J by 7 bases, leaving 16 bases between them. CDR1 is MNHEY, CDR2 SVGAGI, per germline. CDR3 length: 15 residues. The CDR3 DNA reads TGTGCCAGCAGTTGGGGGGGGCGCTTAGTCGGGGAGCTGTTTTTT. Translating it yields CASSWGGRLVGELFF.

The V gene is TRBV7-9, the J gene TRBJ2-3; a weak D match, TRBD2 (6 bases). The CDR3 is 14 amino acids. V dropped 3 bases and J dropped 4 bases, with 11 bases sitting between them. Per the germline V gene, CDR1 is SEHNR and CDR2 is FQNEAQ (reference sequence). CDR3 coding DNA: TGTGCCAGCAGCTTCGGAGGGGCTGCAGATACGCAGTATTTT. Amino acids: CASSFGGAADTQYF.

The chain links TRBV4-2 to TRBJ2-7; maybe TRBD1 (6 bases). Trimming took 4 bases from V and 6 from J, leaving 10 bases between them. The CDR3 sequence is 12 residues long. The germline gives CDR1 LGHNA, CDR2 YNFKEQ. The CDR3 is CASSLSTGEQYF. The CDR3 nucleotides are TGTGCCAGCAGCCTCTCGACAGGCGAGCAGTACTTC.

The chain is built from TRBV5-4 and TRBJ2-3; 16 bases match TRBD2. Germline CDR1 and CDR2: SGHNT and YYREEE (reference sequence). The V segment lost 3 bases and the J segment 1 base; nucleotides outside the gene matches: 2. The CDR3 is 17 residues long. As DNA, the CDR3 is TGTGCCAGCAGCTGGGGACTAGCGGGGGGGGGCACAGATACGCAGTATTTT. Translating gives CASSWGLAGGGTDTQYF.

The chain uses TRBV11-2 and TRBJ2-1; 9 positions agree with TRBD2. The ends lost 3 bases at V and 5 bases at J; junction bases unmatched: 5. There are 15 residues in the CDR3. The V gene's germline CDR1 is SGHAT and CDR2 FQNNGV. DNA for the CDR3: TGTGCCAGCAGCTTGAGCGGGGGGACGAACAATGAGCAGTTCTTC. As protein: CASSLSGGTNNEQFF.

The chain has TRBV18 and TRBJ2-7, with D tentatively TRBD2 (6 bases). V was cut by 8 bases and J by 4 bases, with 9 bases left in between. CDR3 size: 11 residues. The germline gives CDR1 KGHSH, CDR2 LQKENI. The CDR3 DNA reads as TGTGCCAGCAGGGACTCTTACGAGCAGTACTTC. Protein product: CASRDSYEQYF.

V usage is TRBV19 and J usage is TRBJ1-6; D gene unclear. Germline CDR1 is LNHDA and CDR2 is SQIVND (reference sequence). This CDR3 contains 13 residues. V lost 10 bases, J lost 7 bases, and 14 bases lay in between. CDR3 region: CATGWTGNSPLHF. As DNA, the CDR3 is TGTGCCACCGGTTGGACGGGAAATTCACCCCTCCACTTT.

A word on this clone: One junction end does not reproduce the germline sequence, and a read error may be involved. Here the CDR3 reads CASSLLTGQTNNSPLHF. In DNA form, the CDR3 reads TGTGCTAGCAGCTTACTTACGGGACAGACGAATAATTCACCCCTCCACTTT. The chain carries TRBV7-7 and TRBJ1-6, with TRBD1 identical over 7 bases. Germline-derived CDR1 and CDR2 are SSHAT and FNYEAQ (reference sequence). This CDR3 comprises 17 residues.

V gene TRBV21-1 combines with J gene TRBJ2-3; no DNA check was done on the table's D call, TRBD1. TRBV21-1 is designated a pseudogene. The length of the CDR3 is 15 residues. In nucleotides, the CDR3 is TGTGCCAGCAGCAAACAGGGGCCTAGTACAGATACGCAGTATTTT. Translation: CASSKQGPSTDTQYF.

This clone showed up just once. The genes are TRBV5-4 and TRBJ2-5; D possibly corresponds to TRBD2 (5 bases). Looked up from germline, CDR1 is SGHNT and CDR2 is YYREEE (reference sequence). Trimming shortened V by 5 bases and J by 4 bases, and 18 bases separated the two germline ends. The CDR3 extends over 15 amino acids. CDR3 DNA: TGTGCCAGCAGTTCCAACCTCCTGGGGAGAGAGACCCAGTACTTC. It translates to CASSSNLLGRETQYF.

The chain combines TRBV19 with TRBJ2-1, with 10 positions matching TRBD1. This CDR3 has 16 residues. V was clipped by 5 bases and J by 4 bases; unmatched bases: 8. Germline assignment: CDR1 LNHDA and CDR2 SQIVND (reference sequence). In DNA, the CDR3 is TGTGCCAGTAGTGCCTCGACAGGGGGCCTTTACAATGAGCAGTTCTTC. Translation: CASSASTGGLYNEQFF.

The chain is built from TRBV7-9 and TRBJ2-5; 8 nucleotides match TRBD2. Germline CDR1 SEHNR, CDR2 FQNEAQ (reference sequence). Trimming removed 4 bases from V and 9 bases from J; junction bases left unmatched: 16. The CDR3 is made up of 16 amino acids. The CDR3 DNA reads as TGTGCCAGCAGCTCCTCTGAGGGCGGGGGGACCTCGGCCCAGTACTTC. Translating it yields CASSSSEGGGTSAQYF.

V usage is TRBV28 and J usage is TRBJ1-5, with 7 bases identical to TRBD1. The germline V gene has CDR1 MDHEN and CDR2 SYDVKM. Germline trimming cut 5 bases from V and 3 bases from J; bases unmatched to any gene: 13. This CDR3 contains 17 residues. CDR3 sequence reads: CASSLTPGTVHNQPQHF. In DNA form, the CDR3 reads TGTGCCAGCAGTCTAACCCCAGGGACAGTCCACAATCAGCCCCAGCATTTT.

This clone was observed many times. In nucleotides, the CDR3 is TGTGCCAGCAGCTTAAACCCGGGACAGGCCTCTGGGGCCAACGTCCTGACTTTC. It encodes CASSLNPGQASGANVLTF. The rearrangement uses TRBV7-3 and TRBJ2-6; 8 nucleotides align to TRBD1. CDR3 length equals 18 residues. The V and J ends lost 1 base and 0 bases, in that order; junction bases with no gene match: 5. Germline CDR1 SGHTA, CDR2 FQGTGA.